This T cell receptor (beta chain) came from a study of beta chain features in type 1 diabetes. Turning to the study itself: There were around 100,000,000 sorted cells examined across all samples. Study-wide points: PCR may have favored shorter templates equally in patients and controls.

The isolated RNA, all of it, was reverse transcribed, so expressed TCRB transcripts were what got sequenced. The method was immunoSEQ multiplex PCR; TCRdb's version includes in-frame clones alone and lacks a portion of them. The sample has about 200,000 clones, around 9.9% seen once. Turning to this clone: Its specificity is not known.

The CDR3 runs to 15 residues. Per germline, CDR1 SGHAT and CDR2 FQNNGV. V was shortened by 6 bases and J by 0 bases, with 12 bases between the two germline ends. Sorting based on CD45RO/CCR7/CD25/CD127/CD95/CD27 separated CD4+ naive, central memory, regulatory and stem cell-like memory cells. Purities over 95% were achieved in all sorted populations. This receptor was taken from a man between 18 and 35 years old in good health. The material sequenced was central memory CD4+ T cells from blood. This chain joins TRBV11-2 and TRBJ2-1; D remains unclear. CDR3 nucleotide sequence: TGTGCCAGCAGTCTTAGGTCCTACTCCTACAATGAGCAGTTCTTC. Amino acid sequence: CASSLRSYSYNEQFF.